Detailed here is one T cell receptor (beta chain). No antigen is known for it. This specimen belongs to a study of post-analysis software for immune sequencing data. Study-wide background: Relapsing-remitting, secondary progressive and progressive-relapsing forms made up the multiple sclerosis disease courses.

This CDR3 contains 14 residues. V lost 2 bases and J lost 5, with 8 bases in between. Germline loops: CDR1 SGHTS, CDR2 YDEGEE. Unique molecular identifiers featured in each of the TCR beta cDNA libraries. T cells, roughly 0.95 to 10 million of them, yielded roughly 0.5 million cDNA molecules. Via MiXCR, TCRdb re-called the PCR reads, giving one row per CDR3 protein. The table has approximately 440,000 distinct CDR3 sequences, nearly 45% seen once; the top ten hold around an eighth. Whole-study results and caveats: In multiple sclerosis, normalized Chao1 diversity was significantly below that of controls. Patients had higher frequencies than controls of roughly 5 TRBV segments, including TRBV5-6, TRBV5-1 and TRBV20-1. Samples sharing a preparation batch grouped tightly together when assessed by F measure.

The sequence was obtained from a girl aged 10 to 17 with multiple sclerosis. The chain couples TRBV5-8 to TRBJ1-6; D perhaps matches TRBD1 (5 bases). Specimen: blood. The CDR3 loop is CASSFETDNSPLHF. CDR3 in DNA: TGTGCCAGCAGCTTCGAGACAGATAATTCACCCCTCCACTTT.